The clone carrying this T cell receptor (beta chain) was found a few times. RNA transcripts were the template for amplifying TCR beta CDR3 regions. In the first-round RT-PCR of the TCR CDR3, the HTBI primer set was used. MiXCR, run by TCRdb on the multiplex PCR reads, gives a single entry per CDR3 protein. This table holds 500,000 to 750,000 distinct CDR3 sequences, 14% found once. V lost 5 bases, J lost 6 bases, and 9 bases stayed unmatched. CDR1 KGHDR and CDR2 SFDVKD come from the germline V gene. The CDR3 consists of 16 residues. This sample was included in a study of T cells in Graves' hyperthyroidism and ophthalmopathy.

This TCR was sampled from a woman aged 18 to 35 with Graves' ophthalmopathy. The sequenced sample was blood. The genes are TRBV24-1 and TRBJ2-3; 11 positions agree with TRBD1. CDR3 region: CATSAFGQGAADTQYF. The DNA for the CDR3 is TGTGCCACCAGTGCCTTCGGACAGGGGGCAGCGGATACGCAGTATTTT.